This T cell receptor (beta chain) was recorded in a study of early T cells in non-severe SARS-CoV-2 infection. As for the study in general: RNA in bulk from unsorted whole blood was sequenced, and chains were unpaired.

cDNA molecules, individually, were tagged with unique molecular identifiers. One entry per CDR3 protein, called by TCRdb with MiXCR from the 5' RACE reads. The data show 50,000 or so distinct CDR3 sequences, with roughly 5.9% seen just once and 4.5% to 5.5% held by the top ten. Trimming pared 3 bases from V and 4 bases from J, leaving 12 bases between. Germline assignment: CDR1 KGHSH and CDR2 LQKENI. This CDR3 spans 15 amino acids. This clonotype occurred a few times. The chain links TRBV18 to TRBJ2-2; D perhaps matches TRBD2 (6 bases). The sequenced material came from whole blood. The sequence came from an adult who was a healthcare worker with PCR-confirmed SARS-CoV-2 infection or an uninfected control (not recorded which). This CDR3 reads CASSPRGIRTGELFF. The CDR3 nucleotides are TGTGCCAGCTCACCGCGCGGGATTCGCACCGGGGAGCTGTTTTTT.